Sequencing of this T cell receptor beta chain was carried out in a study of shared clonotypes between healthy human individuals. On the study more broadly: Used for every donor were three CD4 naive, three CD4 memory, two CD8 naive and one CD8 memory plate.

V shed 2 bases and J shed 1 base, with 12 bases lying between them. The length of the CDR3 is 15 residues. Germline lookup yields CDR1 MDHEN and CDR2 SYDVKM. Clones were read by immunoSEQ multiplex PCR, and TCRdb kept only the in-frame ones, dropping some. This sample has approximately 1.5 million clones; approximately 98% occur once, and the top ten carry less than 0.55%. The rearrangement uses TRBV28 and TRBJ2-7; TRBD1 is a possible D gene (6 bases). The sequenced material came from naive CD4+ T cells sorted from blood. As for subset: CD45RA+ positively selected. The TCR was taken from a man in his thirties or forties in good health. The CDR3, as DNA: TGTGCCAGCAGTTTAATACAGGGCCTGTCCTACGAGCAGTACTTC. Translating it yields CASSLIQGLSYEQYF.